Only a few counts were recorded for the clone carrying this T cell receptor beta chain. Its antigen remains unknown. The data stem from a study of CD8+ T cells in alopecia areata. Study as a whole: Patients received oral tofacitinib, 5 to 10 mg twice daily, for moderate-to-severe alopecia areata. Tofacitinib therapy lasting 6 to 18 months was followed by 6 months off drug. Study-wide results and caveats: Sequenced scalp T cells also include alphabeta T cells resident in normal skin. In lesional scalp, particularly from alopecia totalis/universalis, clonality was higher than in normal scalp.

The V and J ends lost 1 base and 3 bases, in that order; junction bases with no gene match: 0. Per germline, CDR1 SGHVS and CDR2 FQNEAQ. The CDR3 length is 14 residues. Isolated RNA was reverse transcribed into cDNA used as the sequencing template. Profiling relied on immunoSEQ multiplex PCR, and the TCRdb table lists in-frame clones only, not all of them. The repertoire includes over 100,000 clones, approximately 49% of them detected once, and 15% to 20% sits in the top ten. V usage is TRBV7-8 and J usage is TRBJ2-5, with 9 bases that match TRBD2. The starting material was CD8+ T cells sorted from blood, obtained at week 0. The receptor was isolated from a human donor with alopecia areata. The CDR3 nucleotides read TGTGCCAGCAGCTTAGGGACTAGCGAAGAGACCCAGTACTTC. Its translation: CASSLGTSEETQYF.